Presented here are 8 T cell receptor beta chains from one specimen sequenced in a study of cytotoxic CD8 clonotypes in ibrutinib-treated CLL. Sequencing was performed with immunoSEQ multiplex PCR; in TCRdb, only in-frame clones are kept and a portion is missing. The sample yields 76,000 or so clones, less than 85% seen once. Sequences were derived from PBMCs, sampled after 24 months of ibrutinib treatment. The receptors originated from a human donor with chronic lymphocytic leukemia.

V usage is TRBV29-1 and J usage is TRBJ1-3; unclear D gene. Germline-derived CDR1 and CDR2 are SQVTM and ANQGSEA. The CDR3 length is 14 residues. The ends were cut back, 4 bases at V and 0 bases at J, with 10 bases in the middle. CDR3 nucleotides: TGCAGCGTTGGGTTGGGCAGCTCTGGAAACACCATATATTTT. The encoded protein is CSVGLGSSGNTIYF.

The chain is built from TRBV19 and TRBJ2-1; possibly TRBD1 or TRBD2 for D (5 bases each). This CDR3 comprises 13 residues. The V gene's germline CDR1 is LNHDA and CDR2 SQIVND (reference sequence). Trimming removed 3 bases at V and 12 bases at J, with 15 bases between. Here the CDR3 DNA reads TGTGCCAGTAGTATTCTAGGGACGGTATGGCAGTTCTTC. Its protein is CASSILGTVWQFF.

This clone was seen a single time. The rearrangement links TRBV19 to TRBJ1-2; 11 positions match TRBD1. Germline V gene lookup returns CDR1 LNHDA and CDR2 SQIVND (reference sequence). Germline trimming cut 4 bases from V and 7 bases from J; bases unmatched to any gene: 17. This CDR3 is 18 amino acids long. CDR3 sequence: CASSNLRGQGVSGSGYTF. In DNA form, the CDR3 reads TGTGCCAGTAGTAACCTCAGGGGACAGGGGGTGTCGGGGTCTGGCTACACCTTC.

The chain's CDR3 is CASSLRTGNYGYTF. Written as DNA, the CDR3 is TGTGCCAGCAGCCTGCGAACAGGGAACTATGGCTACACCTTC. The genes are TRBV28 and TRBJ1-2; perhaps TRBD1 as D (6 bases). Germline loops: CDR1 MDHEN, CDR2 SYDVKM. The CDR3 is 14 amino acids. V was cut by 6 bases and J by 2 bases, with 13 bases left in between.

The chain combines TRBV10-3 with TRBJ2-7, with 7 nucleotides matching TRBD2. Germline V gene sequence: CDR1 ENHRY, CDR2 SYGVKD. CDR3 length: 11 amino acids. The CDR3 protein is CRWPSGYEQYF. CDR3 in DNA: TGTCGGTGGCCTAGCGGCTACGAGCAGTACTTC.

This clone appeared a single time. V and J are TRBV5-4 and TRBJ2-7; 11 positions match TRBD2. The CDR3 runs 14 residues. The V and J ends lost 4 bases and 5 bases, in that order; junction bases with no gene match: 5. Looked up from germline, CDR1 is SGHNT and CDR2 is YYREEE (reference sequence). In nucleotides, the CDR3 is TGTGCCAGCAGCCCTAGCGGGAGGAACAACGAGCAGTACTTC. Protein sequence: CASSPSGRNNEQYF.

The count of this clone is one. The chain is built from TRBV13 and TRBJ2-7; D possibly uses TRBD1 or TRBD2 (5 bases each). This CDR3 region has 16 residues. The germline V gene encodes CDR1 PRHDT and CDR2 FYEKMQ (reference sequence). The germline V and J ends were trimmed by 0 bases and 5 bases, with 17 bases remaining between them. The CDR3 region has the DNA TGTGCCAGCAGCTTAGGCCGTGGGCAGGGAGAGGACGAGCAGTACTTC. Translating it yields CASSLGRGQGEDEQYF.

This chain connects TRBV27 to TRBJ2-7, with 8 bases fitting TRBD2. The V gene end was trimmed by 6 bases and the J gene end by 3 bases; junction bases not matched to a gene: 7. This CDR3 comprises 14 residues. CDR1 and CDR2 (germline): MNHEY, SMNVEV (reference sequence). The CDR3 here is CASRRKRESYEQYF. The DNA of the CDR3 is TGTGCCAGCAGACGGAAGCGGGAGAGCTACGAGCAGTACTTC.